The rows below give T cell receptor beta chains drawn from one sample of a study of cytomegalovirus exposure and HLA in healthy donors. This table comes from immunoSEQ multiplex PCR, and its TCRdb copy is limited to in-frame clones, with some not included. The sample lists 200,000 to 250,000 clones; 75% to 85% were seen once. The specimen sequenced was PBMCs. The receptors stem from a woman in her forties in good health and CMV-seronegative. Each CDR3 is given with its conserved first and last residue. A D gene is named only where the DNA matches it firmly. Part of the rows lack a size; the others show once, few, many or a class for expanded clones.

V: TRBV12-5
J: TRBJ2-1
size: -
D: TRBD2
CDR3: CASGLRLAGGPWNEQFF
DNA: TGTGCTAGTGGTTTGCGGCTAGCGGGAGGGCCTTGGAATGAGCAGTTCTTC

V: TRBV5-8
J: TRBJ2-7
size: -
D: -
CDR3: CASSTQGSRAPYEQYF
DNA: TGTGCCAGCAGCACCCAGGGCTCCAGAGCACCCTACGAGCAGTACTTC

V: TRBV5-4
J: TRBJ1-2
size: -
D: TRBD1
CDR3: CAEGQGGYGYTF
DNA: TGTGCCGAAGGACAGGGTGGATATGGCTACACCTTC

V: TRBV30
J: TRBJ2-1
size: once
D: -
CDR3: CAWRAPGRDEQFF
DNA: TGTGCCTGGAGGGCCCCTGGCAGGGATGAGCAGTTCTTC

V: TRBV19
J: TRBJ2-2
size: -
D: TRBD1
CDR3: CASTTARGQGHTGELFF
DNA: TGTGCCAGTACGACCGCCCGAGGACAGGGCCACACCGGGGAGCTGTTTTTT

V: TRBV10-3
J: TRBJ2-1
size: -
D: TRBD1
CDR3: CAIKLGTGPPDEQFF
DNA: TGTGCCATCAAACTCGGGACAGGGCCGCCTGATGAGCAGTTCTTC

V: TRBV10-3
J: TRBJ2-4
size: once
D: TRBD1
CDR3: CAISGGQGNGNIQYF
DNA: TGTGCCATCAGTGGTGGACAGGGAAATGGAAACATTCAGTACTTC

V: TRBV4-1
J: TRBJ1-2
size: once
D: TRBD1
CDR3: CASSLNRGSGGYTF
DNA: TGCGCCAGCAGCCTTAACAGGGGTTCCGGTGGCTACACCTTC

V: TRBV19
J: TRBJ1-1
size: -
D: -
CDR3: CASSETLNTEAFF
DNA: TGTGCCAGTAGTGAAACTCTGAACACTGAAGCTTTCTTT

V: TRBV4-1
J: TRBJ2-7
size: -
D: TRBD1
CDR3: CASSHWTGEYEQYF
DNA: TGCGCCAGCAGCCACTGGACAGGGGAGTACGAGCAGTACTTC

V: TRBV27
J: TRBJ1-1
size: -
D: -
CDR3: CASSLIPQGYTEAFF
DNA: TGTGCCAGCAGTTTAATTCCCCAGGGATACACTGAAGCTTTCTTT

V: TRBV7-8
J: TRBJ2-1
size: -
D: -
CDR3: CASSYKEGPYNEQFF
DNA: TGTGCCAGCAGTTACAAGGAGGGCCCCTACAATGAGCAGTTCTTC

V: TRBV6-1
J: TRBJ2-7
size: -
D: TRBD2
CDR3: CASSERVAGIDDEQYF
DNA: TGTGCCAGCAGTGAACGGGTAGCGGGAATCGATGACGAGCAGTACTTC

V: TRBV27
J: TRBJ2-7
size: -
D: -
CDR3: CASSFGQSRVLSEQYF
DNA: TGTGCCAGCAGTTTTGGACAAAGTCGAGTACTAAGCGAGCAGTACTTC

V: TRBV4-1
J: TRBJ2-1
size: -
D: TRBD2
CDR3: CASSPGTSLGEQFF
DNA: TGCGCCAGCAGCCCCGGGACTAGCTTAGGTGAGCAGTTCTTC

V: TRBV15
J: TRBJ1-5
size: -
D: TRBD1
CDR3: CATRDRRSNQPQHF
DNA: TGTGCCACCAGGGACAGGAGAAGCAATCAGCCCCAGCATTTT

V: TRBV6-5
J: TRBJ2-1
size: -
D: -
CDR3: CASSKPGGSTGEQFF
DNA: TGTGCCAGCAGTAAACCCGGAGGCTCCACGGGTGAGCAGTTCTTC

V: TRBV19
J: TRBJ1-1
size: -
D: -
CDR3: CASSMGQGNTEAFF
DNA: TGTGCCAGTAGTATGGGGCAGGGGAACACTGAAGCTTTCTTT

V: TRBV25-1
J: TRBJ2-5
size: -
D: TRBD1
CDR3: CASSAPLGQGFKETQYF
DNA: TGTGCCAGCAGTGCCCCGCTTGGACAGGGGTTTAAAGAGACCCAGTACTTC

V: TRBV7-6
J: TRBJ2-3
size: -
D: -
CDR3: CASSSWAGRADTQYF
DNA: TGTGCCAGCAGCTCCTGGGCGGGAAGGGCAGATACGCAGTATTTT

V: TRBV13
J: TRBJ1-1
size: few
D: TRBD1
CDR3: CASSSGQETEAFF
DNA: TGTGCCAGCAGCTCCGGACAGGAGACTGAAGCTTTCTTT

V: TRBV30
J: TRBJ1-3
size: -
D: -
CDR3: CAWSVRLTSGNTIYF
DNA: TGTGCCTGGAGTGTACGACTGACCTCTGGAAACACCATATATTTT

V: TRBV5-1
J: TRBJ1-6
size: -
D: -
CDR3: CASSNKEAGARNSPLHF
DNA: TGCGCCAGCAGCAATAAGGAGGCGGGGGCGCGAAATTCACCCCTCCACTTT

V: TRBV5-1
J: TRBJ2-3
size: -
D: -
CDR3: CASSLVVGAISTDTQYF
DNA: TGCGCCAGCAGCTTGGTGGTTGGAGCAATTAGCACAGATACGCAGTATTTT

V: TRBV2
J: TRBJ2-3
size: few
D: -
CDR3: CASRGGTGSADTQYF
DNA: TGTGCCAGCAGAGGGGGTACCGGGTCTGCAGATACGCAGTATTTT

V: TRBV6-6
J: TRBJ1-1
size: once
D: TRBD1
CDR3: CASDPGQGTEAFF
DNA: TGTGCCAGCGACCCAGGACAGGGCACTGAAGCTTTCTTT

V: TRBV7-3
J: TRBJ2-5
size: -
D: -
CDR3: CASSKGWGDQETQYF
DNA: TGTGCCAGCAGCAAGGGGTGGGGGGATCAAGAGACCCAGTACTTC

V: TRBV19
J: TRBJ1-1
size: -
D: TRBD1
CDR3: CASSQTGALNTEAFF
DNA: TGTGCCAGTTCCCAGACAGGGGCGCTGAACACTGAAGCTTTCTTT

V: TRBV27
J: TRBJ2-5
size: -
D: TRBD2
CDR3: CASSYGTSGRRGETQYF
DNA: TGTGCCAGCAGTTACGGGACTAGCGGGAGACGGGGGGAGACCCAGTACTTC

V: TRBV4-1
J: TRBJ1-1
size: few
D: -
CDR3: CASSQAPQGNTEAFF
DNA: TGCGCCAGCAGCCAGGCGCCTCAGGGAAACACTGAAGCTTTCTTT

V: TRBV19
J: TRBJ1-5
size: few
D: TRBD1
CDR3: CASTPTGVGNQPQHF
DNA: TGTGCCAGTACCCCGACAGGGGTTGGGAATCAGCCCCAGCATTTT

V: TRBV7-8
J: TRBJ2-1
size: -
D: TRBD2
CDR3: CASSRRPLAGIGEQFF
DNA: TGTGCCAGCAGCCGACGCCCCCTAGCGGGAATCGGTGAGCAGTTCTTC

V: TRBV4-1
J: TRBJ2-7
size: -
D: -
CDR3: CASSPQVGPPYEQYF
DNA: TGCGCCAGCAGCCCCCAAGTGGGGCCTCCCTACGAGCAGTACTTC

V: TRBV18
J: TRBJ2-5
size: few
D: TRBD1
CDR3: CASLSPGQGPARGETQYF
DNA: TGTGCCAGCTTAAGCCCGGGACAGGGGCCGGCGAGGGGAGAGACCCAGTACTTC

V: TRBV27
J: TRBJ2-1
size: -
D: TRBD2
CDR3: CASSEGTKQFF
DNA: TGTGCCAGCAGTGAGGGGACTAAGCAGTTCTTC

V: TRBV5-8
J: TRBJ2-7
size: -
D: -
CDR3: CASSWTGNYEQYF
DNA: TGTGCCAGCAGTTGGACGGGGAATTACGAGCAGTACTTC

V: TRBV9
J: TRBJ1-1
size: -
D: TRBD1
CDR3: CASSVEGTGVTEAFF
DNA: TGTGCCAGCAGCGTCGAGGGTACAGGGGTCACTGAAGCTTTCTTT

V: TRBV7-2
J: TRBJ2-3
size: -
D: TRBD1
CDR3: CASSLEGQATDTQYF
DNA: TGTGCCAGCAGCTTAGAGGGACAGGCCACAGATACGCAGTATTTT

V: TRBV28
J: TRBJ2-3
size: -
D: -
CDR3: CASSSQEESTDTQYF
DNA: TGTGCCAGCAGTTCCCAGGAGGAGAGCACAGATACGCAGTATTTT

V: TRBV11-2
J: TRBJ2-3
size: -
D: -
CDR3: CASSLGSWSTDTQYF
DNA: TGTGCCAGCAGCCTCGGGTCGTGGAGCACAGATACGCAGTATTTT

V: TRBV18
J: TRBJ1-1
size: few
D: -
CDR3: CASNPGANTEAFF
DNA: TGTGCCAGCAACCCGGGAGCGAACACTGAAGCTTTCTTT

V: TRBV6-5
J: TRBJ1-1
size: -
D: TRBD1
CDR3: CASSSGQGSGTEAFF
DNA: TGTGCCAGCAGTTCTGGACAGGGTTCGGGCACTGAAGCTTTCTTT

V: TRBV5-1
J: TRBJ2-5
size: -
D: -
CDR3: CASSLGTSQETQYF
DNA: TGCGCCAGCAGCCTAGGGACATCCCAAGAGACCCAGTACTTC

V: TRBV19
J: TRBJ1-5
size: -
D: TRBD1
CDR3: CASRRRQGNQPQHF
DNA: TGTGCCAGTAGACGAAGACAGGGGAATCAGCCCCAGCATTTT

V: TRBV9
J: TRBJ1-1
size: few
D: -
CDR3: CASSVVDRNTEAFF
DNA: TGTGCCAGCAGCGTAGTAGACAGGAACACTGAAGCTTTCTTT

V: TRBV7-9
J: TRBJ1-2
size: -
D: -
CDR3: CASSLGQAHGYTF
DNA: TGTGCCAGCAGCTTAGGGCAGGCCCATGGCTACACCTTC

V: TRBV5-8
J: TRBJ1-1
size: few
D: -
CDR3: CASSPYRDWNTEAFF
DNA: TGTGCCAGCAGCCCCTACAGGGATTGGAACACTGAAGCTTTCTTT

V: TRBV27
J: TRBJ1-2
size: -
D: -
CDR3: CASSFGRANYGYTF
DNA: TGTGCCAGCAGTTTCGGGAGAGCCAACTATGGCTACACCTTC

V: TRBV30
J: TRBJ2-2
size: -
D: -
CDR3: CAWRSTLVGELFF
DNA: TGTGCCTGGAGAAGCACCCTTGTGGGGGAGCTGTTTTTT

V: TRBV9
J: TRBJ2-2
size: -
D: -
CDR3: CASSVAGAVRTGELFF
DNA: TGTGCCAGCAGCGTAGCTGGGGCAGTTCGAACCGGGGAGCTGTTTTTT

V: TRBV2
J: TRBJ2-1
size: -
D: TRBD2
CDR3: CASSVRTSGLSYNEQFF
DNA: TGTGCCAGCAGTGTTAGGACTAGCGGGCTTTCCTACAATGAGCAGTTCTTC

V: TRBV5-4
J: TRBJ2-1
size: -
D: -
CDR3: CASSLWVGDYNEQFF
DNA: TGTGCCAGCAGCTTGTGGGTAGGGGACTACAATGAGCAGTTCTTC

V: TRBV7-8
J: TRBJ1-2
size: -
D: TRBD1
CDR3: CASSFDRVRMDYGYTF
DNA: TGTGCCAGCAGCTTTGACAGGGTTAGAATGGACTATGGCTACACCTTC

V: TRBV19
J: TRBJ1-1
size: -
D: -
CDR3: CASSSGFLLENTEAFF
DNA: TGTGCCAGTAGTTCAGGGTTTTTGTTAGAGAACACTGAAGCTTTCTTT

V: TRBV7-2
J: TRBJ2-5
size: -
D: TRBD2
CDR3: CASSLALTSGLGQETQYF
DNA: TGTGCCAGCAGCTTAGCCTTGACTAGCGGGCTTGGGCAAGAGACCCAGTACTTC

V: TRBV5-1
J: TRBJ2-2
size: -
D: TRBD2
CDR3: CASSFGGSFFGELFF
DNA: TGCGCCAGCAGCTTCGGCGGGAGTTTTTTCGGGGAGCTGTTTTTT

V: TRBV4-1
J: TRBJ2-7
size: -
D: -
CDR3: CASSPTDLTLSEQYF
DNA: TGCGCCAGCAGCCCAACGGACTTAACCTTAAGCGAGCAGTACTTC

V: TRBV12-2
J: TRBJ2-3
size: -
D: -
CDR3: CASRLKTERGQGTDTQYF
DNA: TGTGCAAGTCGCTTAAAGACCGAGCGAGGGCAGGGCACAGATACGCAGTATTTT

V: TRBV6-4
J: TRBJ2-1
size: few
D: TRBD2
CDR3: CASSNLAGGYNEQFF
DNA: TGTGCCAGCAGTAATCTAGCGGGGGGTTACAATGAGCAGTTCTTC

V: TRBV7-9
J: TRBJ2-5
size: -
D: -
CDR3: CASSPKGVSRKETQYF
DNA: TGTGCCAGCAGCCCGAAGGGGGTTAGCAGAAAAGAGACCCAGTACTTC